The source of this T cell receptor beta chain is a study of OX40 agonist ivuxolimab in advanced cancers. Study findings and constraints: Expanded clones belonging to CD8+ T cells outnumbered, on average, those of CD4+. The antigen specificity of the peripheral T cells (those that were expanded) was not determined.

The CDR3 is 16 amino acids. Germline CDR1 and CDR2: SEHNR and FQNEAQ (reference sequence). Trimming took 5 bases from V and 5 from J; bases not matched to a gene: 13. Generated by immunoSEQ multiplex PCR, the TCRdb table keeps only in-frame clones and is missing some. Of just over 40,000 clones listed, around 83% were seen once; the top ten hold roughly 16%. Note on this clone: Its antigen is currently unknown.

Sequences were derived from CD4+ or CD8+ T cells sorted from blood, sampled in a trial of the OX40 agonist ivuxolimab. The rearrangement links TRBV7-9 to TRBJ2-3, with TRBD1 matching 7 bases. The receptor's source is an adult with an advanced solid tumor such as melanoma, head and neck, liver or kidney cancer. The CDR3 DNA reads TGTGCCAGCAGCATGCAGACAGGGACGCTGGAAGATACGCAGTATTTT. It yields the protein CASSMQTGTLEDTQYF.